This TCR beta chain was observed in a study of regulatory T cells in long-lasting Graves disease. The study's findings and limits: Persistent patients had more shared public clonotypes (2,741) than new patients (approximately 970). Persistent Graves' patients showed reduced TCR diversity versus newly diagnosed patients.

V lost 2 bases and J 3 bases, leaving 15 bases between the germline ends. CDR3 length: 16 amino acids. Germline values: CDR1 WNHNN, CDR2 SYGVQD (reference sequence). On this clonotype: Its antigen is still unknown.

CDR3-region Arm-PCR and iRepertoire HTBI primers produced the TCR beta libraries. TCRdb recomputed calls from the multiplex PCR reads with MiXCR, one row per CDR3 protein. This table holds 300,000 to 500,000 distinct CDR3 sequences, about 20% found once. Time point specified: persistent/refractory GD, antithyroid drugs over 5 years with positive TRAb. Researchers made the TCR library from RNA that was extracted from PBMCs. The V and J genes are TRBV10-1 and TRBJ2-3; possible D gene TRBD2, 5 bases. Specimen: peripheral blood mononuclear cells (PBMCs), collected when the disease was refractory, from a patient treated with antithyroid drugs. The receptor was derived from a female donor with Graves disease. CDR3 loop: CASSETLNPGTDTQYF. As DNA, the CDR3 is TGCGCCAGCAGTGAGACTCTTAACCCGGGAACAGATACGCAGTATTTT.